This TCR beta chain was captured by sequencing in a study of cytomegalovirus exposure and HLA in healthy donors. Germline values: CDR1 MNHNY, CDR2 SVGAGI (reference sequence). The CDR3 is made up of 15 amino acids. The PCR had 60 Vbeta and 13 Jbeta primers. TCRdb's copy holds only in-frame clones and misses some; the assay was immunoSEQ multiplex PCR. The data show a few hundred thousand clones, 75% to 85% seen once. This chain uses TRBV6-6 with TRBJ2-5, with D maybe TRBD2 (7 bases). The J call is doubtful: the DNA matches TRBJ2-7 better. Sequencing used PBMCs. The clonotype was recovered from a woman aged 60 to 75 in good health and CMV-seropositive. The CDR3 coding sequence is TGTGCCAGCAGTTACACGTCGGGGGGCGGCTACGAGCAGTACTTC. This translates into CASSYTSGGGYEQYF.